This TCR beta chain was obtained from a study of CD8+ T cells in alopecia areata. Treatment described: oral pan-JAK inhibitor, 5-10 mg twice daily. Sequencing templates came from extracted RNA that was reverse transcribed into cDNA. Assay: immunoSEQ multiplex PCR; the TCRdb copy retains only in-frame clones and omits some. The data show 130,000 or so clones, with more than 85% seen just once and around 14% held by the top ten. Germline assignment: CDR1 PRHDT and CDR2 FYEKMQ (reference sequence). V shed 5 bases and J shed 4 bases, with 18 bases lying between them. This CDR3 has 16 residues. The clonotype was recovered from a human donor with alopecia areata. Sequencing used CD8+ T cells sorted from blood, obtained at week 4, from a patient treated with tofacitinib. The chain couples TRBV13 to TRBJ2-1; D possibly corresponds to TRBD1 (5 bases). The CDR3 DNA sequence: TGTGCCAGCAGCCCGCTCGGGCAGGGCCAATACAATGAGCAGTTCTTC. This codes for CASSPLGQGQYNEQFF.